Listed here are 11 T cell receptor beta chains from one sample, sequenced in a study of post-analysis software for immune sequencing data. Unique molecular identifiers featured in each of the TCR beta cDNA libraries. TCRdb re-called the PCR reads with MiXCR, one entry per CDR3 protein. Of 750,000 to 950,000 distinct CDR3 sequences in the sample, approximately 50% were seen once. These receptors' antigens are unknown. Overall study results and limits: With TRBV5-6, TRBV5-1 and TRBV20-1 included, 5 or 6 TRBV segments were more frequent in patients than in controls.

Sequenced: blood. Source of these receptors: a girl aged 5 to 17 with multiple sclerosis.

This clonotype came up once. The chain recombines TRBV6-5 with TRBJ1-1, with a weak D call TRBD1 (6 bases). This CDR3 comprises 16 residues. Trimming pared 6 bases from V and 5 bases from J, leaving 22 bases between. CDR1 is MNHEY, CDR2 SVGAGI, per germline. The CDR3 loop is CASSSPTRGALTEAFF. The CDR3 region has the DNA TGTGCCAGCAGCTCACCTACCCGGGGGGCCTTGACTGAAGCTTTCTTT.

This clonotype has just a few counts. The rearrangement joins TRBV9 to TRBJ2-7; 7 bases fit TRBD2. Trimming removed 0 bases from V and 5 bases from J; junction bases left unmatched: 11. Germline CDR1 reads SGDLS; CDR2 reads YYNGEE. This CDR3 spans 16 amino acids. The CDR3 DNA reads as TGTGCCAGCAGCGTAGGTTTCGGCGGGAGATTGAACGAGCAGTACTTC. It encodes CASSVGFGGRLNEQYF.

V is TRBV12-3 or TRBV12-4 and J is TRBJ2-1; 8 bases are a match to TRBD2. V lost 3 bases to trimming and J lost 7 bases; unmatched junction nucleotides: 8. The CDR3 runs 15 residues. The CDR3 nucleotides read TGTGCCAGCAGTTTCGGGAGTAGCGGGAATAATGAGCAGTTCTTC. This codes for CASSFGSSGNNEQFF.

J is TRBJ2-1 and V is TRBV7-3; 9 bases are shared with TRBD2. Germline CDR1 reads SGHTA; CDR2 reads FQGTGA. J gave up 9 bases and V 3 bases, and 9 bases lay outside the gene matches. CDR3 length equals 15 residues. CDR3 sequence reads: CASSLGNSGGFEQFF. The CDR3 coding sequence is TGTGCCAGCAGCTTGGGAAATAGCGGGGGATTTGAGCAGTTCTTC. Full variable domain (outside the CDR3, taken from reference TRBV7-3 and TRBJ2-1): GAGVSQTPSNKVTEKGKYVELRCDPISGHTALYWYRQSLGQGPEFLIYFQGTGAADDSGLPNDRFFAVRPEGSVSTLKIQRTERGDSAVYLCASSLGNSGGFEQFFGPGTRLTVL.

In its sample, this clonotype was seen a few times. The chain uses TRBV27 and TRBJ1-2, with a weak D call TRBD1 (5 bases). This CDR3 spans 13 amino acids. CDR1 is MNHEY, CDR2 SMNVEV, per germline (reference sequence). Trimming left V 8 bases short and J 5 bases short, with 15 bases between. CDR3 DNA sequence: TGTGCCAGCTCAAAGATTGGGGGGTATGGCTACACCTTC. Translation gives CASSKIGGYGYTF.

This sequence joins TRBV5-1 and TRBJ2-3, with 13 bases lining up with TRBD2. V lost 4 bases and J lost 3; bases outside the gene matches: 5. The CDR3 is 16 amino acids. Germline V gene sequence: CDR1 SGHRS, CDR2 YFSETQ. Here the CDR3 reads CASSGLAGAATDTQYF. The CDR3 nucleotides are TGCGCCAGCAGCGGACTAGCGGGGGCCGCTACAGATACGCAGTATTTT.

This clonotype was detected only a few times. J is TRBJ2-7 and V is TRBV3-1; a possible D gene is TRBD1 (5 bases). Germline loops: CDR1 LGHDT, CDR2 YNNKEL (reference sequence). V gave up 2 bases and J gave up 5 bases, with 13 bases separating them. This CDR3 spans 14 amino acids. The CDR3 is CASSQRQLSHEQYF. The CDR3 DNA sequence: TGTGCCAGCAGCCAAAGACAGCTTAGCCACGAGCAGTACTTC.

The chain uses TRBV20-1 and TRBJ2-1; D remains unclear. Per the germline V gene, CDR1 is DFQATT and CDR2 is SNEGSKA (reference sequence). Trimming removed 3 bases from V and 4 bases from J, with 7 bases in between. The CDR3 runs to 12 residues. CDR3 in amino acids: CSASTEYNEQFF. CDR3 DNA sequence: TGCAGTGCTAGTACTGAGTACAATGAGCAGTTCTTC.

A few counts support this clonotype. This chain connects TRBV12-3 or TRBV12-4 to TRBJ2-5; D remains unclear. The CDR3 extends over 14 amino acids. V was clipped by 3 bases and J by 3 bases, with 11 bases between them. The CDR3 DNA reads as TGTGCCAGCAGTTTCGGTTTGCGAGAAGAGACCCAGTACTTC. It codes for CASSFGLREETQYF.

This clonotype was seen just once. V is TRBV6-4 and J is TRBJ1-5; no reliable D call. Per germline, CDR1 MRHNA and CDR2 SNTAGT. Trimming took off 6 bases at V and 6 bases at J, with 18 bases between the two ends. The CDR3 has 15 amino acids. The CDR3 sequence is CASSPEYRDGQPQHF. The CDR3 nucleotides read TGTGCCAGCAGCCCTGAGTACCGGGATGGTCAGCCCCAGCATTTT.

The V gene is TRBV10-3, the J gene TRBJ2-7, with 8 bases that match TRBD1. Trimming cost V 8 bases and J 1 base; bases outside gene matches: 7. The V gene's germline CDR1 is ENHRY and CDR2 SYGVKD. CDR3 length equals 14 residues. The CDR3 protein is CAIGYGQGSYEQYF. CDR3 bases: TGTGCCATCGGATACGGACAGGGATCCTACGAGCAGTACTTC.